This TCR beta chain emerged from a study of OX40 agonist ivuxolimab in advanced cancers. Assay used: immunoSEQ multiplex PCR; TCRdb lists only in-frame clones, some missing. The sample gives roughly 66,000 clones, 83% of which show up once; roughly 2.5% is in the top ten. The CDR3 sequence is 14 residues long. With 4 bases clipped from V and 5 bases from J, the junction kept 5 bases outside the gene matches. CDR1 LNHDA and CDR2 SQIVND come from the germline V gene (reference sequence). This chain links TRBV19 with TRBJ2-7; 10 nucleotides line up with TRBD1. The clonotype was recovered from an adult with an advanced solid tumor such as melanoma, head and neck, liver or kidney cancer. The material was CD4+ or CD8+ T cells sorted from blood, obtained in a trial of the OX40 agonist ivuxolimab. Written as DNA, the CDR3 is TGTGCCAGTAGTAGCGGACAGGGGGTCAACGAGCAGTACTTC. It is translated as CASSSGQGVNEQYF.